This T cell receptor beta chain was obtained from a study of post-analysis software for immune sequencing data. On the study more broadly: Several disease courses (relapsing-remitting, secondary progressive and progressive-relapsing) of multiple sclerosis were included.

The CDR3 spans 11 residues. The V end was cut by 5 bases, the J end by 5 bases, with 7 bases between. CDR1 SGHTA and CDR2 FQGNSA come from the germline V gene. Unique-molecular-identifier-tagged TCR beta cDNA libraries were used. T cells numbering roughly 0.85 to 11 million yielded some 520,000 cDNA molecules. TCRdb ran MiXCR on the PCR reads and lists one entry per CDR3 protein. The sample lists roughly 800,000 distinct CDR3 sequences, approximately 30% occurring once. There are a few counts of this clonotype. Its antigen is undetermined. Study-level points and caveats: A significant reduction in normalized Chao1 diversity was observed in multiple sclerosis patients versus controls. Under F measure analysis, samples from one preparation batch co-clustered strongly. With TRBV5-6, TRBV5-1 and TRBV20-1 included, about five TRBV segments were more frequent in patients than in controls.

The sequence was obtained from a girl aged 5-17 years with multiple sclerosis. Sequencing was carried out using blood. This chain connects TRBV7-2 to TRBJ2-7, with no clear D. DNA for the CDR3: TGTGCCAGCAGCACCTTCGACGAGCAGTACTTC. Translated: CASSTFDEQYF.